A single sample gave rise to the 6 T cell receptor beta chains below, sequenced in a study of blood T cell repertoires in COVID-19. Libraries were prepared by immunoSEQ multiplex PCR; TCRdb keeps only in-frame clonotypes and omits some of them. The sample holds 80,000 to 100,000 clones, 65% to 85% seen once. The sequenced sample was peripheral blood. The receptors were sampled from a man aged 55 to 70 with acute or convalescent COVID-19.

This clone has a single count. The chain couples TRBV11-3 to TRBJ2-7; the match to TRBD2 covers 8 bases. With V trimmed by 1 base and J by 13 bases, 9 bases remained unmatched. Germline assignment: CDR1 SGHNT and CDR2 YENEEA. This CDR3 contains 13 residues. The CDR3: CASSLGRAREEYF. CDR3 in DNA: TGTGCCAGCAGCTTAGGGAGGGCGCGGGAGGAATACTTC.

This chain joins TRBV19 and TRBJ1-2; 9 positions match TRBD1. The ends lost 5 bases at V and 8 bases at J; junction bases unmatched: 12. Looked up from germline, CDR1 is LNHDA and CDR2 is SQIVND (reference sequence). The CDR3 spans 15 residues. In nucleotides, the CDR3 is TGTGCCAGTAGTTTCCTACAGGGGGCCGAAGGGGGCTACACCTTC. Translating it yields CASSFLQGAEGGYTF. The entire variable domain, with the rest obtained from reference TRBV19 and TRBJ1-2, is as follows: DGGITQSPKYLFRKEGQNVTLSCEQNLNHDAMYWYRQDPGQGLRLIYYSQIVNDFQKGDIAEGYSVSREKKESFPLTVTSAQKNPTAFYLCASSFLQGAEGGYTFGSGTRLTVV.

The chain uses TRBV6-2 or TRBV6-3 and TRBJ2-7; 13 bases are shared with TRBD2. The CDR3 is 16 amino acids. V lost 6 bases and J lost 2; bases outside the gene matches: 7. The V gene's germline CDR1 is MNHEY and CDR2 SVGEGT. The chain's CDR3 is CASSPRLAGGPYEQYF. Here the CDR3 DNA reads TGTGCCAGCAGCCCAAGACTAGCGGGAGGACCCTACGAGCAGTACTTC.

This clone was found once. V usage is TRBV27 and J usage is TRBJ2-5; a possible D gene is TRBD2 (6 bases). The germline V gene has CDR1 MNHEY and CDR2 SMNVEV (reference sequence). V was shortened by 3 bases and J by 1 base, with 15 bases between the two germline ends. The CDR3 is made up of 16 amino acids. The CDR3 sequence is CASSFTVRGSQETQYF. The DNA of the CDR3 is TGTGCCAGCAGTTTTACGGTTCGGGGGTCCCAAGAGACCCAGTACTTC.

This chain uses TRBV30 with TRBJ2-7; TRBD1 aligns across 9 bases. Germline CDR1 and CDR2: GTSNPN and SVGIG (reference sequence). Trimming removed 1 base from V and 3 bases from J; junction bases left unmatched: 7. This CDR3 comprises 15 residues. This CDR3 is CAWSAGTGYFYEQYF. The CDR3 coding sequence is TGTGCCTGGAGTGCCGGGACAGGGTATTTCTACGAGCAGTACTTC.

V gene TRBV6-5 combines with J gene TRBJ1-2; 7 bases fit TRBD1. J gave up 4 bases and V 6 bases, and 8 bases lay outside the gene matches. This CDR3 comprises 14 residues. Germline CDR1 and CDR2: MNHEY and SVGAGI. CDR3 protein: CASSRTGVGYGYTF. In nucleotides, the CDR3 is TGTGCCAGCAGCCGAACAGGGGTCGGCTATGGCTACACCTTC.